The entry that follows covers one T cell receptor beta chain sequence. CDR3 length: 19 residues. V was trimmed by 0 bases and J by 3 bases, leaving 19 bases between them. Germline V gives CDR1 SGHKS, CDR2 YYEKEE (reference sequence). This specimen belongs to a study of shared T cell receptors in the human thymus. Repertoires were generated with immunoSEQ multiplex PCR, while TCRdb's copy carries only in-frame clones and drops some. The repertoire holds about 380,000 clones, just under 95% seen once, with roughly 0.02% in the top ten. The receptor was derived from a human donor. Input material: thymocytes. The chain couples TRBV5-5 to TRBJ2-6, with D perhaps matching TRBD1 (5 bases). The CDR3 region is CASSLEGRQGIGGANVLTF. Written as DNA, the CDR3 is TGTGCCAGCAGCTTGGAGGGTCGGCAGGGAATAGGTGGGGCCAACGTCCTGACTTTC.